Following are 12 T cell receptor beta chains from one sample sequenced in a study of blood T cell repertoires in COVID-19. Measured with immunoSEQ multiplex PCR; TCRdb has only the in-frame clones, and not every one. The sample yields about 76,000 clones, around 84% seen once. The source material was peripheral blood. These receptors all stem from a man in his sixties with COVID-19, enrolled during active disease.

The chain couples TRBV5-1 to TRBJ2-7, with 8 bases fitting TRBD1. The CDR3 covers 15 residues. Germline V gene data show CDR1 as SGHRS and CDR2 as YFSETQ. Germline trimming cut 4 bases from V and 4 bases from J; bases unmatched to any gene: 10. Here the CDR3 DNA reads TGCGCCAGCAGCCTGGGGGACAGGCACATATACGAGCAGTACTTC. Protein product: CASSLGDRHIYEQYF.

This rearrangement joins TRBV19 to TRBJ2-7, with 9 positions matching TRBD1. V was pared by 6 bases and J by 2 bases, with 5 bases of the junction left unmatched. This CDR3 comprises 14 residues. Germline V CDR1 and CDR2: LNHDA, SQIVND (reference sequence). The CDR3 loop reads CASRGQGSPYEQYF. CDR3 in DNA: TGTGCCAGTAGGGGACAGGGATCCCCCTACGAGCAGTACTTC.

The V and J genes are TRBV10-2 and TRBJ1-6, with D possibly matching TRBD1 (5 bases). This CDR3 region has 15 residues. Trimming removed 5 bases from V and 1 base from J, with 9 bases in between. Germline-derived CDR1 and CDR2 are WSHSY and SAAADI. The CDR3 spells CASSQGLSYNSPLHF. In DNA, the CDR3 is TGCGCCAGCAGTCAGGGTTTATCCTATAATTCACCCCTCCACTTT.

Only one count was recorded for this clone. The chain employs TRBV3-1 (or the pseudogene TRBV3-2) and TRBJ2-3; D perhaps matches TRBD1 (5 bases). Per germline, CDR1 LGHDT and CDR2 YNNKEL (reference sequence). The V end lost 7 bases, the J end lost 0 bases, and 23 bases lay between the germline ends. The CDR3 has 18 residues. The CDR3 spells CASMPSRQGKGSTDTQYF. In nucleotides, the CDR3 is TGTGCCAGCATGCCCTCACGCCAGGGTAAAGGTAGCACAGATACGCAGTATTTT.

The J gene is TRBJ1-1, the V gene TRBV6-5; possible D gene TRBD1, 5 bases. The ends were cut back, 2 bases at V and 0 bases at J, with 13 bases in the middle. Per the germline V gene, CDR1 is MNHEY and CDR2 is SVGAGI. CDR3 length: 16 amino acids. The DNA for the CDR3 is TGTGCCAGCAGTTACGGTCAGGGCCTCCTGAACACTGAAGCTTTCTTT. Translating gives CASSYGQGLLNTEAFF.

The chain has TRBV6-1 and TRBJ1-2; TRBD1 matches at 9 bases. J was trimmed by 4 bases and V by 4 bases; bases with no gene match: 10. In germline, CDR1 is MNHNS, CDR2 SASEGT. This CDR3 is built from 16 residues. The CDR3 nucleotides read TGTGCCAGCAGTGTAGGGACAGGGATCAGGGTCTATGGCTACACCTTC. It is translated as CASSVGTGIRVYGYTF.

V usage is TRBV29-1 and J usage is TRBJ2-1; 7 bases agree with TRBD1. Losses at the gene ends were 4 bases for V and 9 bases for J; bases not matched to a gene: 9. The CDR3 is made up of 13 amino acids. Per germline, CDR1 SQVTM and CDR2 ANQGSEA. CDR3 amino acids: CSVGNRGVGEQFF. CDR3 in DNA: TGCAGCGTTGGTAACAGGGGAGTAGGTGAGCAGTTCTTC.

This chain uses TRBV5-1 with TRBJ1-3; 8 bases are a match to TRBD1. J gave up 3 bases and V 2 bases, and 7 bases lay outside the gene matches. CDR1 and CDR2 (germline): SGHRS, YFSETQ. This CDR3 comprises 16 residues. This CDR3 is CASSLQGVDRGNTIYF. CDR3 coding DNA: TGCGCCAGCAGCTTACAGGGGGTGGATCGTGGAAACACCATATATTTT.

Notes on this clone: The junction and the germline gene differ at one end; a read error may be behind it. This chain connects TRBV6-5 to TRBJ2-2; D might be TRBD1 (6 bases). The CDR3 is made up of 14 amino acids. Looked up from germline, CDR1 is MNHEY and CDR2 is SVGAGI. CDR3 amino acids: CASTYRETTGELFF. CDR3 nucleotides: TGTGCCAGCACTTACAGGGAGACCACCGGGGAGCTGTTTTTT.

The genes are TRBV3-1 (or the pseudogene TRBV3-2) and TRBJ1-5; D is unresolved. V lost 4 bases, J lost 3 bases, and 19 bases lay in between. CDR3 size: 17 residues. The V gene's germline CDR1 is LGHDT and CDR2 YNNKEL (reference sequence). CDR3 sequence (DNA): TGTGCCAGCAGCCCTCAACCCTCGGCAGGCAACAATCAGCCCCAGCATTTT. This encodes CASSPQPSAGNNQPQHF.

The rearrangement links TRBV25-1 to TRBJ1-4; 8 nucleotides line up with TRBD1. Per the germline V gene, CDR1 is MGHDK and CDR2 is SYGVNS. V shed 3 bases, J shed 7 bases, and the junction held 7 bases outside the gene matches. This CDR3 region has 15 residues. The CDR3 loop is CASSERADRGEKLFF. CDR3 nucleotide sequence: TGTGCCAGCAGTGAGCGAGCCGACAGGGGTGAAAAACTGTTTTTT.

This chain joins TRBV3-1 (or the pseudogene TRBV3-2) and TRBJ1-1, with 7 bases lining up with TRBD1. This CDR3 has 13 residues. The V segment lost 4 bases and the J segment 5 bases; nucleotides outside the gene matches: 4. Germline assignment: CDR1 LGHDT and CDR2 YNNKEL (reference sequence). The CDR3 bases are TGTGCCAGCAGCCGTGACAGGGTGACTGAAGCTTTCTTT. The encoded protein is CASSRDRVTEAFF.